Given below is one TCR beta chain in context. Its antigen remains unidentified. TCRdb itself ran the reads through MiXCR, one entry per CDR3 protein. Among approximately 500,000 distinct CDR3 sequences listed, 25% to 35% were seen once. This entry comes from a study of T cell repertoires in cytomegalovirus infection. Background on the study: Recently identified HLA-C-restricted CMV epitopes and well-studied HLA-B-restricted CMV epitopes were used by the study. Public TCR beta signatures marked donors with CMV infection and the matching HLA. Study observations and caveats: Individuals carrying CMV plus the relevant HLA were identified by cumulative frequency of public TCR beta families. In two of eight donors, the top clonotype was HLA-C-restricted CMV-specific.

V dropped 4 bases and J dropped 6 bases, with 7 bases sitting between them. The CDR3 loop spans 12 amino acids. Germline V gives CDR1 SGHAT, CDR2 FQDESV (reference sequence). The rearrangement uses TRBV11-1 and TRBJ2-1; D unresolved. Here the sequenced sample was cultured PBMCs, taken from culture after CMV antigen stimulation. The source is a human donor in good health (CMV status not recorded). Some clones in this sample may be carry-over from other donors' samples. In DNA form, the CDR3 reads TGTGCCAGCAGCTCAATGGGCAATGAGCAGTTCTTC. It is translated as CASSSMGNEQFF.